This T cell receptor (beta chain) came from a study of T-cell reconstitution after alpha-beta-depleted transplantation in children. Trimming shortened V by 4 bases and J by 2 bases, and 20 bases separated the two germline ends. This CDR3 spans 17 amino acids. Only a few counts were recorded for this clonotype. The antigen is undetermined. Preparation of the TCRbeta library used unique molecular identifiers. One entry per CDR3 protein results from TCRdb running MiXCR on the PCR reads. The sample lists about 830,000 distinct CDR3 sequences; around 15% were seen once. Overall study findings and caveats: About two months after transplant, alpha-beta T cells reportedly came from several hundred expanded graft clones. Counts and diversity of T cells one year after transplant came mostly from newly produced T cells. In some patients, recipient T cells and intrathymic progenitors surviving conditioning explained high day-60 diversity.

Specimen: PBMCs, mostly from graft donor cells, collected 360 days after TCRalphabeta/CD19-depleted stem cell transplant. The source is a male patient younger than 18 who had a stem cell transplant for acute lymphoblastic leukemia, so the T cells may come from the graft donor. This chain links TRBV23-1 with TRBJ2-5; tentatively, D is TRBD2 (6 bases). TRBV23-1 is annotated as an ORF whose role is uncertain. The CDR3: CASSRAPGLSEQETQYF. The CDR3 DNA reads TGCGCCAGCAGTCGAGCTCCGGGACTCTCCGAACAAGAGACCCAGTACTTC.